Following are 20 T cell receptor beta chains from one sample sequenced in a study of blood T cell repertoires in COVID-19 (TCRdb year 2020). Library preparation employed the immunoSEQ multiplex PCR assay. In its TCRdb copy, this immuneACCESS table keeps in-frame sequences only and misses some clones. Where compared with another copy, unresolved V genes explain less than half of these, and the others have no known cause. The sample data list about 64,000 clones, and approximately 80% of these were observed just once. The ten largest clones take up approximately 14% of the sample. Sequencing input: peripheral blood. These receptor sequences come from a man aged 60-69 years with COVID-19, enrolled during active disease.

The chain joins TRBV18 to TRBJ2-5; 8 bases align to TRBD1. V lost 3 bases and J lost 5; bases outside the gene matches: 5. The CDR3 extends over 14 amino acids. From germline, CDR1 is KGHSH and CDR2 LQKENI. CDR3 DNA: TGTGCCAGCTCACCGGCAGGGGGCTCGGAGACCCAGTACTTC. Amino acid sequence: CASSPAGGSETQYF.

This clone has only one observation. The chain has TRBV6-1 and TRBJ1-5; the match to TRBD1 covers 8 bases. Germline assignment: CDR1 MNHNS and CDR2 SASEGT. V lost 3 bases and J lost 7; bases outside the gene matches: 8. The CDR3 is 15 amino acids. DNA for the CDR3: TGTGCCAGCAGTGAGGGACAGGCCTTCGGGCAGCCCCAGCATTTT. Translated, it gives CASSEGQAFGQPQHF.

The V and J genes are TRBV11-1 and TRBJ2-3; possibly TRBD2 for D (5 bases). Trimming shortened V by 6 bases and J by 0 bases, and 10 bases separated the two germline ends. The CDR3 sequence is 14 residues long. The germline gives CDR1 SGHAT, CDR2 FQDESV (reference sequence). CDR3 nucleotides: TGTGCCAGCAGTCGGACTTTGAGCACAGATACGCAGTATTTT. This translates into CASSRTLSTDTQYF. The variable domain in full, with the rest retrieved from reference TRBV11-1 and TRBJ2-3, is EAEVAQSPRYKITEKSQAVAFWCDPISGHATLYWYRQILGQGPELLVQFQDESVVDDSQLPKDRFSAERLKGVDSTLKIQPAELGDSAMYLCASSRTLSTDTQYFGPGTRLTVL.

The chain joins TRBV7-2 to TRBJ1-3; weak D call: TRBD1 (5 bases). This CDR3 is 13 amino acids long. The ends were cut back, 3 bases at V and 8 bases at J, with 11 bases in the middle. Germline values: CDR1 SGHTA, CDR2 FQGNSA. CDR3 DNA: TGTGCCAGCAGCTTCCGCAGGGTGGACACCATATATTTT. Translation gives CASSFRRVDTIYF. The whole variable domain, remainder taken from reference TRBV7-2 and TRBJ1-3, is GAGVSQSPSNKVTEKGKDVELRCDPISGHTALYWYRQSLGQGLEFLIYFQGNSAPDKSGLPSDRFSAERTGGSVSTLTIQRTQQEDSAVYLCASSFRRVDTIYFGEGSWLTVV.

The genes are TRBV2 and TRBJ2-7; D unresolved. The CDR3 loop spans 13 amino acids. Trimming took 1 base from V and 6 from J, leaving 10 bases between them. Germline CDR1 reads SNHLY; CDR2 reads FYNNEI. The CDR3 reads CASSEVDTSEQYF. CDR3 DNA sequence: TGTGCCAGCAGTGAAGTCGATACATCCGAGCAGTACTTC.

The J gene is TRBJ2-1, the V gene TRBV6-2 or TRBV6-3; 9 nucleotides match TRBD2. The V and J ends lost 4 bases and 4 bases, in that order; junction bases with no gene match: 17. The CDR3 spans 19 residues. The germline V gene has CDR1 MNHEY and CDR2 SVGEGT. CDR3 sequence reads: CASSWYRPLAGGQYNEQFF. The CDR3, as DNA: TGTGCCAGCAGTTGGTACAGACCCCTGGCGGGAGGGCAGTACAATGAGCAGTTCTTC.

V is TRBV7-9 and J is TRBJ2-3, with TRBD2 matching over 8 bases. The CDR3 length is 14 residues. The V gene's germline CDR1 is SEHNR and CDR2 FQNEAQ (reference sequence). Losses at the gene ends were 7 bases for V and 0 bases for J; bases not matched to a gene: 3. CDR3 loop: CASTVAGSTDTQYF. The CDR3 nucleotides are TGTGCCAGCACCGTAGCGGGGAGCACAGATACGCAGTATTTT.

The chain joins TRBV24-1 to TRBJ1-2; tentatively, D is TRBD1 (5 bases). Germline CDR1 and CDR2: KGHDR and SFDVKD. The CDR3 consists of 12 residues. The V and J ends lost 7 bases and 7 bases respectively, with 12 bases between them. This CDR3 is CATSFQGGGYTF. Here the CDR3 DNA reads TGTGCCACCAGCTTCCAGGGTGGTGGCTACACCTTC.

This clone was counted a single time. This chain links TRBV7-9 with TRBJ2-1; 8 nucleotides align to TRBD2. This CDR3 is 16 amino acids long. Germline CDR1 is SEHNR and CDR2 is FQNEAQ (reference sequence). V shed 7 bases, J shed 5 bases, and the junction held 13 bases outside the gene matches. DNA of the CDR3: TGTGCCAGCACCCTTAATTGGCGGGAGGTTGACAATGAGCAGTTCTTC. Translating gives CASTLNWREVDNEQFF.

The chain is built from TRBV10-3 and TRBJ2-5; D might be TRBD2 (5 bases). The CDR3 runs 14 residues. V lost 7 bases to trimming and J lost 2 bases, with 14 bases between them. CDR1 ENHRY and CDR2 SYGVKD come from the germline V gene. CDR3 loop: CAIMAGNEQETQYF. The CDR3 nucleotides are TGTGCCATCATGGCCGGGAACGAGCAAGAGACCCAGTACTTC.

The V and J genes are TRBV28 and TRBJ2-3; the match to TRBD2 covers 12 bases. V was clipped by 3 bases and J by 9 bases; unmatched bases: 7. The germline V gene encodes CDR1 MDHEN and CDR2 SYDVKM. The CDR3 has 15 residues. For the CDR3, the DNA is TGTGCCAGCAGTTTTCCTAGCGGGGGGGCGTGGACGCAGTATTTT. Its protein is CASSFPSGGAWTQYF.

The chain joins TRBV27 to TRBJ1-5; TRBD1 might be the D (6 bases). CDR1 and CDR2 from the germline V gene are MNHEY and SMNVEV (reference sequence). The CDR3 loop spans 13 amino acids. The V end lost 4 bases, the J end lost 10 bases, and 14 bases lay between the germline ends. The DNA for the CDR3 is TGTGCCAGCAGTTCACAGGGTTTTGATCCCCAGCATTTT. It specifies CASSSQGFDPQHF.

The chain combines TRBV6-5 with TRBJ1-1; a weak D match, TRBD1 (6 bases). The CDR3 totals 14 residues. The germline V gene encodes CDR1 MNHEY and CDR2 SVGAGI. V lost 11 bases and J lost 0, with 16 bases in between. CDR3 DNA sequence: TGTGCCGCCAAATCCAGGGGCCTGAACACTGAAGCTTTCTTT. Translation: CAAKSRGLNTEAFF.

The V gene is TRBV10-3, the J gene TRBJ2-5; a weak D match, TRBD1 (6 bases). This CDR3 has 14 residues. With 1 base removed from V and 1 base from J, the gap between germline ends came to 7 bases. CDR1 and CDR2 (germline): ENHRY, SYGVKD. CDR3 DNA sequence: TGTGCCATCAGTGAGTTAGGGGGCCAAGAGACCCAGTACTTC. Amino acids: CAISELGGQETQYF.

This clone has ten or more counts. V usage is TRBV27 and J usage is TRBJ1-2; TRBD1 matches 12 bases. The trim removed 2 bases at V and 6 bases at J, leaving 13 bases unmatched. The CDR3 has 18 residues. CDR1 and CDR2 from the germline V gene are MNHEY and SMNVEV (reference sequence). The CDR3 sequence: CASSLRDLGQGAINGYTF. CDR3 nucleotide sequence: TGTGCCAGCAGTTTAAGGGATTTGGGACAGGGGGCGATTAATGGCTACACCTTC.

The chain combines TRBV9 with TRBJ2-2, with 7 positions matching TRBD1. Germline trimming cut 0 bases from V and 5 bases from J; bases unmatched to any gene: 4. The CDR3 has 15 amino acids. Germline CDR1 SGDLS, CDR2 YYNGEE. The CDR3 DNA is TGTGCCAGCAGCGTAGAGGGGGCGGAAACCGGGGAGCTGTTTTTT. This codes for CASSVEGAETGELFF.

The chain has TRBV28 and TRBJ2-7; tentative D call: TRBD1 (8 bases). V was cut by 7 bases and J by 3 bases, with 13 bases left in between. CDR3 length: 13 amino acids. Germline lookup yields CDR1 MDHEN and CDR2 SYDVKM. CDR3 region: CASTHRGGYEQYF. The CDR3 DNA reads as TGTGCCAGCACCCACAGGGGGGGCTACGAGCAGTACTTC.

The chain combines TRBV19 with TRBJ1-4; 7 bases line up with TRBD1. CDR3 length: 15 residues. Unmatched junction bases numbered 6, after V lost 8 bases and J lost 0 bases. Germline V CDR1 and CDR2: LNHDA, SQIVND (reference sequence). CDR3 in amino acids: CASSDRMATNEKLFF. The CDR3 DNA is TGTGCCAGTTCGGACAGGATGGCAACTAATGAAAAACTGTTTTTT.

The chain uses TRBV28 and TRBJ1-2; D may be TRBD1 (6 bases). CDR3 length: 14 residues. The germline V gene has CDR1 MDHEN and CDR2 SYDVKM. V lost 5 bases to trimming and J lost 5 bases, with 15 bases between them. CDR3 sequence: CASSTHRVGYGYTF. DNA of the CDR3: TGTGCCAGCAGTACCCACAGGGTTGGGTATGGCTACACCTTC.

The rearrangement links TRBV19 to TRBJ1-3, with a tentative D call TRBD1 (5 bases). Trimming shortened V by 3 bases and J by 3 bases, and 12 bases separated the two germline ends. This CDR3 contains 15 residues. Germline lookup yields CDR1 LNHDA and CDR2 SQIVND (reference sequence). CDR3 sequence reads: CASSILRGLGNTIYF. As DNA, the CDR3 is TGTGCCAGTAGTATCCTCCGGGGACTTGGAAACACCATATATTTT.